This T cell receptor (beta chain) was sequenced during a study of blood T cell repertoires in COVID-19. Libraries were prepared by immunoSEQ multiplex PCR; TCRdb keeps only in-frame clonotypes and omits some of them. The sample shows more than 110,000 clones, 80% to 90% of them seen only once. V dropped 1 base and J dropped 1 base, with 10 bases sitting between them. Germline V lookup: CDR1 SGHTA, CDR2 FQGTGA. This CDR3 spans 15 amino acids. Material: peripheral blood. This chain links TRBV7-3 with TRBJ1-1; D possibly corresponds to TRBD1 (6 bases). This clonotype was obtained from a woman older than 75 with acute or convalescent COVID-19. The CDR3 spells CASSLRGLGNTEAFF. The DNA for the CDR3 is TGTGCCAGCAGCTTAAGGGGGCTGGGGAACACTGAAGCTTTCTTT.